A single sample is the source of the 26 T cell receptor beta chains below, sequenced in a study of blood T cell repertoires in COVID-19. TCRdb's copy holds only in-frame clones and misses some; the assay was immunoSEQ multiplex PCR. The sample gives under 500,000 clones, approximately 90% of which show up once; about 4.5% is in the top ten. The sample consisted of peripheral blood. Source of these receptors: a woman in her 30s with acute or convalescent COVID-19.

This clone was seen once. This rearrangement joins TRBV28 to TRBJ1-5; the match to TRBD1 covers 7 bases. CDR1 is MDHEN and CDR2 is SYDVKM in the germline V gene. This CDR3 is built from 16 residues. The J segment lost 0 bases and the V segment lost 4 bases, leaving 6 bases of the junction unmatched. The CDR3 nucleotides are TGTGCCAGCAGTTATGCTTCAGGGGGTAGCAATCAGCCCCAGCATTTT. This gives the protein CASSYASGGSNQPQHF.

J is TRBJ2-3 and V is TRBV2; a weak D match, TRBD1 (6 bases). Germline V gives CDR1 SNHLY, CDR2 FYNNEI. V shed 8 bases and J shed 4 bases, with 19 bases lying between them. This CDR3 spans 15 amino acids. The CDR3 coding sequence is TGTGCCAGCGGGGACGCCAGGGGAGTTTCAGATACGCAGTATTTT. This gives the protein CASGDARGVSDTQYF.

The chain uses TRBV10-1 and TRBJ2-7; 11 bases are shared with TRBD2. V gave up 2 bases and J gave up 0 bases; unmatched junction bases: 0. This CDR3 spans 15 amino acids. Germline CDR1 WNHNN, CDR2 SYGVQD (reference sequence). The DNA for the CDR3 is TGCGCCAGCAGTGAGGGACTAGCGGGCTCCTACGAGCAGTACTTC. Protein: CASSEGLAGSYEQYF.

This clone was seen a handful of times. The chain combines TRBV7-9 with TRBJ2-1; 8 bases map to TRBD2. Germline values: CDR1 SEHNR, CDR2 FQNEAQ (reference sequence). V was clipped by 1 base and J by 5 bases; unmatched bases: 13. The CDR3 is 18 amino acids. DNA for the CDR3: TGTGCCAGCAGCTTAGGGCTCTTTAGCGGGGTGAGTCACAATGAGCAGTTCTTC. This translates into CASSLGLFSGVSHNEQFF.

The CDR3 sequence: CASSQGIRATTGELFF. Here the CDR3 DNA reads TGTGCCAGCAGCCAAGGCATCAGGGCAACCACCGGGGAGCTGTTTTTT. The chain joins TRBV4-2 to TRBJ2-2, with TRBD1 as a possible D gene (5 bases). Germline CDR1 is LGHNA and CDR2 is YNFKEQ. CDR3 length equals 16 residues. The germline V and J ends were trimmed by 1 base and 4 bases, with 13 bases remaining between them.

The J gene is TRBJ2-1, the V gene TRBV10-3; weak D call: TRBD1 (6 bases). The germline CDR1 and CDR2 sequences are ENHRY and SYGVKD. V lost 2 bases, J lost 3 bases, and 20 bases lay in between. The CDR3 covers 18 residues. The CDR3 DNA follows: TGTGCCATCAGTGAGCCAACCTACAGGGTTACTAGCTACAATGAGCAGTTCTTC. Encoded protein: CAISEPTYRVTSYNEQFF.

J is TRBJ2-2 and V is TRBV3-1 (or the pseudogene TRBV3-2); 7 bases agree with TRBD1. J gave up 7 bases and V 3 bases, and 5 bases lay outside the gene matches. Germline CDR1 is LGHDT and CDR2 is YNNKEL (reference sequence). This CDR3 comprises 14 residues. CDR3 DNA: TGTGCCAGCAGCCACCAGACAGGGAACGGGGAGCTGTTTTTT. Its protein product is CASSHQTGNGELFF.

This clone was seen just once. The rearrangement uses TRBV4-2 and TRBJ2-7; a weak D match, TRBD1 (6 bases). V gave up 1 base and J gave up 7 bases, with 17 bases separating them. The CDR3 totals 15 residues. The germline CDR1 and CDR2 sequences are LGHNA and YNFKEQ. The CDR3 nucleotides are TGTGCCAGCAGCCAAGGCATCACAGGGTTGCGAGAGCAGTACTTC. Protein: CASSQGITGLREQYF.

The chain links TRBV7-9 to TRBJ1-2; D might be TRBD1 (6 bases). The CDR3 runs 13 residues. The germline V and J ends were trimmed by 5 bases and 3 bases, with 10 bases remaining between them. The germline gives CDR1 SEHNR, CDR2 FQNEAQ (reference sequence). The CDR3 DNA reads TGTGCCAGCAGCCGAGGACAGTACTATGGCTACACCTTC. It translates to CASSRGQYYGYTF.

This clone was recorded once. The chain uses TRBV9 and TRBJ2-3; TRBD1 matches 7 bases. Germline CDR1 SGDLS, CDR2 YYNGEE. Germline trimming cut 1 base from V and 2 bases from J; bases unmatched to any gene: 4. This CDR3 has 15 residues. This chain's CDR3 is CASSVLQGVTDTQYF. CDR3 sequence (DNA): TGTGCCAGCAGCGTATTGCAGGGGGTCACAGATACGCAGTATTTT.

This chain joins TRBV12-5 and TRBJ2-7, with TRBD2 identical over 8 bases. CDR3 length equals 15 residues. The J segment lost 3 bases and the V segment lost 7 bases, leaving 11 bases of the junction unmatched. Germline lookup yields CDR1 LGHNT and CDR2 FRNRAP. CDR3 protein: CASAPGLGVFYEQYF. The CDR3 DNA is TGTGCTAGTGCTCCGGGACTAGGAGTGTTCTACGAGCAGTACTTC. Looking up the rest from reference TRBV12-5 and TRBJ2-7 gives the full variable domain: DARVTQTPRHKVTEMGQEVTMRCQPILGHNTVFWYRQTMMQGLELLAYFRNRAPLDDSGMPKDRFSAEMPDATLATLKIQPSEPRDSAVYFCASAPGLGVFYEQYFGPGTRLTVT.

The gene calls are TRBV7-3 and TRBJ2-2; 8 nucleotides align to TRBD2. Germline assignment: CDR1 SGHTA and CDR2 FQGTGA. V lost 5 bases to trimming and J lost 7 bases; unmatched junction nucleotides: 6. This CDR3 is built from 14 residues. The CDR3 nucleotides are TGTGCCAGCAGCGTAAGCGGGGGCGGCGGGGAGCTGTTTTTT. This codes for CASSVSGGGGELFF.

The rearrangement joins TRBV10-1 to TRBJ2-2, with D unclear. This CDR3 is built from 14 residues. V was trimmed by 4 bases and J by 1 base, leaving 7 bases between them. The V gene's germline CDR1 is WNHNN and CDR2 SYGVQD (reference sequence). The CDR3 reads CASSVRRNTGELFF. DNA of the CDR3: TGCGCCAGCAGTGTTCGTCGGAACACCGGGGAGCTGTTTTTT.

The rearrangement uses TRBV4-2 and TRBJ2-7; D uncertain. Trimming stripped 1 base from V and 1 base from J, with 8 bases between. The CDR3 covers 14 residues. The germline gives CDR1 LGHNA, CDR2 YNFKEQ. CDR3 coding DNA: TGTGCCAGCAGCCAAGGAGTCAATTCCTACGAGCAGTACTTC. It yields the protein CASSQGVNSYEQYF.

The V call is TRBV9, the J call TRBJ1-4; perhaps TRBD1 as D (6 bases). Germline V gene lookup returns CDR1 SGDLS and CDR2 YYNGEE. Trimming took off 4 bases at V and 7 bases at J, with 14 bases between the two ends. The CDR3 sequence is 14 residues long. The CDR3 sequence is CASSITGSAEKLFF. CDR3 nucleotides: TGTGCCAGCAGCATCACAGGGTCAGCTGAAAAACTGTTTTTT.

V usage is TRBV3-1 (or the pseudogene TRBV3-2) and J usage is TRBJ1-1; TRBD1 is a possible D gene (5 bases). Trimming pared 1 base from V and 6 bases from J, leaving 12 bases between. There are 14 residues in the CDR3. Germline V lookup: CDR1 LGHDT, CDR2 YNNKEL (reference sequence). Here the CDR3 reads CASSQVGRDSEAFF. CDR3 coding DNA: TGTGCCAGCAGCCAAGTCGGCCGGGACTCTGAAGCTTTCTTT.

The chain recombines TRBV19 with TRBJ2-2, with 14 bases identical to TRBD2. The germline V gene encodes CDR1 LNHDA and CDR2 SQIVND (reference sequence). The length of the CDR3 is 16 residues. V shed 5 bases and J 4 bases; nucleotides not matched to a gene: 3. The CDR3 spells CASSQGTSGGTGELFF. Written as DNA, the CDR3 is TGTGCCAGTAGTCAAGGGACTAGCGGGGGCACCGGGGAGCTGTTTTTT. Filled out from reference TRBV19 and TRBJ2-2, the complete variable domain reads DGGITQSPKYLFRKEGQNVTLSCEQNLNHDAMYWYRQDPGQGLRLIYYSQIVNDFQKGDIAEGYSVSREKKESFPLTVTSAQKNPTAFYLCASSQGTSGGTGELFFGEGSRLTVL.

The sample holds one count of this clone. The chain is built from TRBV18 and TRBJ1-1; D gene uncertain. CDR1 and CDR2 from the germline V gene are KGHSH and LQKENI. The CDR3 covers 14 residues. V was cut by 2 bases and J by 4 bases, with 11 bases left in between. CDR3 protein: CASSPLAARTEAFF. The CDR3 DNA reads TGTGCCAGCTCACCATTAGCGGCTCGCACTGAAGCTTTCTTT.

CDR3 nucleotide sequence: TGTGCCAGCAGTACCTCTAGCGGGGGGGATACAGATACGCAGTATTTT. This translates into CASSTSSGGDTDTQYF. The chain uses TRBV2 and TRBJ2-3; 12 positions match TRBD2. Germline V lookup: CDR1 SNHLY, CDR2 FYNNEI. V lost 5 bases to trimming and J lost 3 bases; unmatched junction nucleotides: 6. This CDR3 spans 16 amino acids.

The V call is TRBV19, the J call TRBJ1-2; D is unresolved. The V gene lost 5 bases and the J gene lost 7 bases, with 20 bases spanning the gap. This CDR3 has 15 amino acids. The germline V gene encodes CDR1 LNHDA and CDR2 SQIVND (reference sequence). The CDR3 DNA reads TGTGCCAGTAGTGGCAAAACCCGCACCGTTGCTGGCTACACCTTC. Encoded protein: CASSGKTRTVAGYTF.

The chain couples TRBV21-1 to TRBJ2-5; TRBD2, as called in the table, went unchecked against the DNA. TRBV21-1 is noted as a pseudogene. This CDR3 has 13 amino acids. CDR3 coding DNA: TGTGCCAGCAGCCCCCGAGGAAAGCGGACTGAGTACTTC. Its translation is CASSPRGKRTEYF.

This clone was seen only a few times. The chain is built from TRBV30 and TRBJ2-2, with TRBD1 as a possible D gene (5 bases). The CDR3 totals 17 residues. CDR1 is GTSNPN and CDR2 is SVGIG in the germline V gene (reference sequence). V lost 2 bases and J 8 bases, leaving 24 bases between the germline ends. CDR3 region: CAWSPQGSRRGVGELFF. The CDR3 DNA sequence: TGTGCCTGGAGTCCCCAAGGAAGTAGAAGGGGTGTGGGGGAGCTGTTTTTT.

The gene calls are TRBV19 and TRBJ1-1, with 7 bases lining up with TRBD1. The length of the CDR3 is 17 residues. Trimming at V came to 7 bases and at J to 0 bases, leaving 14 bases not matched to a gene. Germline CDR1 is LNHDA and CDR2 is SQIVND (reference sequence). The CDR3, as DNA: TGTGCCAGTAACGCTATCGGGGCCCAGGGGGTGAACACTGAAGCTTTCTTT. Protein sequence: CASNAIGAQGVNTEAFF.

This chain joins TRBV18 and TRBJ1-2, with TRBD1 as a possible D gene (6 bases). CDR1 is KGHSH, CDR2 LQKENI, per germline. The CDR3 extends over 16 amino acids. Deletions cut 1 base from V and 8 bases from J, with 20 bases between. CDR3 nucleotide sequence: TGTGCCAGCTCACCACAGTCCCAGGGACAAGTCGGCGGCTACACCTTC. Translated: CASSPQSQGQVGGYTF.

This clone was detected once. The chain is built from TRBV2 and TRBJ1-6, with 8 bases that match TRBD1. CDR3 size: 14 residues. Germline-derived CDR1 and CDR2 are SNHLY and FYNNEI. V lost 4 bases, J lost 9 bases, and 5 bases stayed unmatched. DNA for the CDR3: TGTGCCAGCAGTGTACAGGGGGAAGGTTCACCCCTCCACTTT. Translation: CASSVQGEGSPLHF.

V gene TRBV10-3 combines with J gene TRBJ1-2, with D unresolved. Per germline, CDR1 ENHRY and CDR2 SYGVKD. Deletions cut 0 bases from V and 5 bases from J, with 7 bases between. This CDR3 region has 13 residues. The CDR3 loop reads CAISESLGYGYTF. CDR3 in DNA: TGTGCCATCAGTGAGTCTCTCGGGTATGGCTACACCTTC.